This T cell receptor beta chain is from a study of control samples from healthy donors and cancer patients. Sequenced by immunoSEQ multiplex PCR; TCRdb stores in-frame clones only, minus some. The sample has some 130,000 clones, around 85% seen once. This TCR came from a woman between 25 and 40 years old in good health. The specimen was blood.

CDR3 amino acids: CASHQDRNTEAFF. In DNA form, the CDR3 reads TGTGCCAGTCACCAGGACAGGAACACTGAAGCTTTCTTT. V gene TRBV19 combines with J gene TRBJ1-1, with D maybe TRBD1 (6 bases). The CDR3 is 13 amino acids. Per germline, CDR1 LNHDA and CDR2 SQIVND (reference sequence). With 8 bases removed from V and 1 base from J, the gap between germline ends came to 11 bases.